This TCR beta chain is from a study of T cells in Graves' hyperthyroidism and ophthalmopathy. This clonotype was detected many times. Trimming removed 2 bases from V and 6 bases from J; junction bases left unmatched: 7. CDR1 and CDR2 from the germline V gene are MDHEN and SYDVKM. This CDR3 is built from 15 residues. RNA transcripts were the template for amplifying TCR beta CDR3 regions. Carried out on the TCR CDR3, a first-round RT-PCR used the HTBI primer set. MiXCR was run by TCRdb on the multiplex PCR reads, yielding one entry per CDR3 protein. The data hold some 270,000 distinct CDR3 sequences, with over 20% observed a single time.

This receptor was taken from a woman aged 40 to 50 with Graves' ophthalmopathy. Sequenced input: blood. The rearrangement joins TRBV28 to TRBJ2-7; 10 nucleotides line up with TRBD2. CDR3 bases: TGTGCCAGCAGTTTAGTACTAGCGGGGCCTTTCGAGCAGTACTTC. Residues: CASSLVLAGPFEQYF.